This entry describes one T cell receptor beta chain. In the original workflow: Amplifying reference gene primers gave estimates of nucleated cell counts. Using immunoSEQ multiplex PCR, the repertoire was profiled, and TCRdb retains in-frame clones only, with some absent. Clonal size and the V and J genes are those of that table, whereas D and trimming came from the DNA. The sample lists tens of thousands of clones; approximately 82% were seen once. This entry belongs to a study of blood T cell repertoires in COVID-19. Study context: From T cells, B-cell-depleted T cells, or PBMCs came the material, which was cDNA or gDNA.

Trimming removed 3 bases from V and 5 bases from J; junction bases left unmatched: 10. Germline V lookup: CDR1 DFQATT, CDR2 SNEGSKA (reference sequence). This CDR3 region has 15 residues. The receptor's source is a human donor in a cohort sampled during active COVID-19. Sequencing was done on a sample of peripheral blood. The chain recombines TRBV20-1 with TRBJ1-1; TRBD1 matches at 9 bases. CDR3 residues: CSASLIDRGYTEAFF. The CDR3 DNA is TGCAGTGCTAGTCTTATCGACAGGGGGTATACTGAAGCTTTCTTT.